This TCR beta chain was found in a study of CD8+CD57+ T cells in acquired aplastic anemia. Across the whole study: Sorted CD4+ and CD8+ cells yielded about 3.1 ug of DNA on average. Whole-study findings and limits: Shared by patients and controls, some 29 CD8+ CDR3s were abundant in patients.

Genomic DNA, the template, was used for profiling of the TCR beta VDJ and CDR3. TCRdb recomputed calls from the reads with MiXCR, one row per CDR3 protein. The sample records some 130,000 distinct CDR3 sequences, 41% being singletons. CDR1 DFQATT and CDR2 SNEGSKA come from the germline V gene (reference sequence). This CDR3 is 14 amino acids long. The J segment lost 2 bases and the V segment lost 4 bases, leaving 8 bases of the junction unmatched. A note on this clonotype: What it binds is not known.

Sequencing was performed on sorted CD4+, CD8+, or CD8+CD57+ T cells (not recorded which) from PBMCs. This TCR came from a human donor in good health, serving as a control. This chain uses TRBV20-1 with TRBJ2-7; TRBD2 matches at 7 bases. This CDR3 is CSATPGGRAYEQYF. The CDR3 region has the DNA TGCAGTGCTACACCGGGGGGACGCGCCTACGAGCAGTACTTC.